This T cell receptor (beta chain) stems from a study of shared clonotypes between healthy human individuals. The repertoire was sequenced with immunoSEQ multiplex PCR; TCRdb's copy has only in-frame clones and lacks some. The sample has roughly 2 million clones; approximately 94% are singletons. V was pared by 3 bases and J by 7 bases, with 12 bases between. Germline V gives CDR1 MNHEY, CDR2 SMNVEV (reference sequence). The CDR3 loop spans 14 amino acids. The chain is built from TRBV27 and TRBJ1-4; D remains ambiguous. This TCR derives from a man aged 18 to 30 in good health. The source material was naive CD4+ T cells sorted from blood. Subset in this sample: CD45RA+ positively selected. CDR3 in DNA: TGTGCCAGCAGTTTTAGCAGGCGTACTGAAAAACTGTTTTTT. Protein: CASSFSRRTEKLFF.